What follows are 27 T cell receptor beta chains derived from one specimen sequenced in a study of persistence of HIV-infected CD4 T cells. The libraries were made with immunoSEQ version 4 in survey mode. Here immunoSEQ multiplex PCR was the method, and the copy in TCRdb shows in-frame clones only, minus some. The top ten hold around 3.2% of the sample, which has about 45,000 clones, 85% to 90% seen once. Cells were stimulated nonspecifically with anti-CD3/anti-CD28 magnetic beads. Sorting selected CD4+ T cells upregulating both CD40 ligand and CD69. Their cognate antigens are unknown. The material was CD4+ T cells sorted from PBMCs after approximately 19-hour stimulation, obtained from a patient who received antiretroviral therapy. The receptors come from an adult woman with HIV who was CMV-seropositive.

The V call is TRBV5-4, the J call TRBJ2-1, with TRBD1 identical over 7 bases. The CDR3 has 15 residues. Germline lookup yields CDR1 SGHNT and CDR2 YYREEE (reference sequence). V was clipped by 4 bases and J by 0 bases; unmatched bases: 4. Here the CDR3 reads CASSPDRSSYNEQFF. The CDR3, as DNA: TGTGCCAGCAGCCCGGACAGGAGCTCCTACAATGAGCAGTTCTTC.

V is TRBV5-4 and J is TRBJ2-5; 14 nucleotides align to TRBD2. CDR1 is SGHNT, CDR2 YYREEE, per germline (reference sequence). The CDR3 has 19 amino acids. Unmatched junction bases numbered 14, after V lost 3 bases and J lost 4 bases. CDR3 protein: CASSSYSGTSGSLRETQYF. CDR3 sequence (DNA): TGTGCCAGCAGCTCTTACTCCGGGACTAGCGGGAGTCTCCGAGAGACCCAGTACTTC.

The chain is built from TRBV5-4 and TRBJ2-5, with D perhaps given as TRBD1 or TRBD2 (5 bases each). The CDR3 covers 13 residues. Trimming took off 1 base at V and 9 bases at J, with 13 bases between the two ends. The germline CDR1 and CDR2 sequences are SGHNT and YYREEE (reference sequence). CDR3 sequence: CASSLWDQVSQYF. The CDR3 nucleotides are TGTGCCAGCAGCTTGTGGGACCAGGTTTCCCAGTACTTC.

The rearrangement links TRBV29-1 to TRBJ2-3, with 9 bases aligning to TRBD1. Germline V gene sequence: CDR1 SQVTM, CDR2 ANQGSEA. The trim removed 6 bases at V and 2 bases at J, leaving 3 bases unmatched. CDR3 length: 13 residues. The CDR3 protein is CSVGTGNTDTQYF. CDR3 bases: TGCAGCGTAGGGACAGGGAACACAGATACGCAGTATTTT.

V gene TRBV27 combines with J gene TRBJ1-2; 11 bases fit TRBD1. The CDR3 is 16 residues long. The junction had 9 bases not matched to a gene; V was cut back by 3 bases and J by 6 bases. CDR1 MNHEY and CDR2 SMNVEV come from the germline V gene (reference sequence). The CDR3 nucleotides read TGTGCCAGCAGTTTGGGAGGACAGGGGGCATTGGATGGCTACACCTTC. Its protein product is CASSLGGQGALDGYTF.

The DNA for the CDR3 is TGTGCCAGCAGCTTAGAGCAGTCAGCAACTAATGAAAAACTGTTTTTT. As protein: CASSLEQSATNEKLFF. J is TRBJ1-4 and V is TRBV7-6; D unclear. This CDR3 has 16 residues. V shed 1 base and J shed 0 bases, with 9 bases lying between them. CDR1 is SGHVS, CDR2 FNYEAQ, per germline.

CDR3 nucleotides: TGTGCCAGCAGTTTAGGTGGTGCAGATACGCAGTATTTT. This translates into CASSLGGADTQYF. The chain recombines TRBV28 with TRBJ2-3, with unresolved D. Germline lookup yields CDR1 MDHEN and CDR2 SYDVKM. The CDR3 loop spans 13 amino acids. V was trimmed by 2 bases and J by 4 bases, leaving 7 bases between them.

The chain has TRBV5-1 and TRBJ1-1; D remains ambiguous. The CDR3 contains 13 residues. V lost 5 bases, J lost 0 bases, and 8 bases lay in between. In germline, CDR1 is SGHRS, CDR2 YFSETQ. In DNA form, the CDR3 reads TGCGCCAGCAGTTACGGAATGAACACTGAAGCTTTCTTT. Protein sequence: CASSYGMNTEAFF.

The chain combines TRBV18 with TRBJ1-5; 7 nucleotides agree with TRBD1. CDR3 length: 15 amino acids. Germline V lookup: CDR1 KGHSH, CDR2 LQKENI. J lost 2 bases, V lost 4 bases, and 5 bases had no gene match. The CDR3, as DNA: TGTGCCAGCTCACTTACCGGGACAGGCAATCAGCCCCAGCATTTT. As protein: CASSLTGTGNQPQHF.

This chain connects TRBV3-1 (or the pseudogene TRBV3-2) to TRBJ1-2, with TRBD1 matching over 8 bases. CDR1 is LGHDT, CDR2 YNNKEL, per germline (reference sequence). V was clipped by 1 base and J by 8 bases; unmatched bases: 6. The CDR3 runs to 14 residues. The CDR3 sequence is CASSQGQGSGGYTF. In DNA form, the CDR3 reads TGTGCCAGCAGCCAAGGACAGGGGTCGGGAGGCTACACCTTC.

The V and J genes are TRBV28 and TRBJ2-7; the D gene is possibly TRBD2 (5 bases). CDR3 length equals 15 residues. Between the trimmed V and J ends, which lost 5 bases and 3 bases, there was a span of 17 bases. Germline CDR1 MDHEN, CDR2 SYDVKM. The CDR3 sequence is CASSTTGIGNYEQYF. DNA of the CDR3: TGTGCCAGCAGTACAACCGGGATCGGGAACTACGAGCAGTACTTC.

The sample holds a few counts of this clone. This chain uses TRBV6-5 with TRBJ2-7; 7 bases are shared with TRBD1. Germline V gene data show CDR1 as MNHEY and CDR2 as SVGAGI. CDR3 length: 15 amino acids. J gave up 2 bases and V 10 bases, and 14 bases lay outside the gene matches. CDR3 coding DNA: TGTGCCACCACAGCCGCCGGGACAGTAGCCTACGAGCAGTACTTC. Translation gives CATTAAGTVAYEQYF.

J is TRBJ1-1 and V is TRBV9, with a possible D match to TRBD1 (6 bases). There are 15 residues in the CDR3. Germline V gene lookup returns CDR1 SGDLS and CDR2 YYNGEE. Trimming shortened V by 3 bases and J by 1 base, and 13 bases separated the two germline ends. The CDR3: CASSAQQGGNTEAFF. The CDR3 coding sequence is TGTGCCAGCAGCGCCCAACAGGGCGGGAACACTGAAGCTTTCTTT.

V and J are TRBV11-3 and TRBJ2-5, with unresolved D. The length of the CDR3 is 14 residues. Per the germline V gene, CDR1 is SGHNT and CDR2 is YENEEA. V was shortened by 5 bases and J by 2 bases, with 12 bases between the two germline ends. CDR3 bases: TGTGCCAGCAGCCCCGGCCCTACACAAGAGACCCAGTACTTC. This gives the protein CASSPGPTQETQYF.

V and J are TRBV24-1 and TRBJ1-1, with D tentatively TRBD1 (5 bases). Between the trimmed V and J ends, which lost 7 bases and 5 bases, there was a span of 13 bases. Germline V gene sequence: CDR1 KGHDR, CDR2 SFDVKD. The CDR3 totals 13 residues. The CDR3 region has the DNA TGTGCCACCAGAATGAATGGGGGAACTGAAGCTTTCTTT. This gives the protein CATRMNGGTEAFF.

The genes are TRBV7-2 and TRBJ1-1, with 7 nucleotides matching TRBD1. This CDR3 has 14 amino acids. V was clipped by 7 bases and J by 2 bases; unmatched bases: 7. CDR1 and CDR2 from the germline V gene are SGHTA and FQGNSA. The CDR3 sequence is CASKRQGTNTEAFF. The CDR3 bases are TGTGCCAGCAAAAGACAGGGTACAAACACTGAAGCTTTCTTT.

This CDR3 reads CASSPTSGPYEQYF. CDR3 nucleotides: TGTGCCAGCAGTCCGACTAGCGGGCCCTACGAGCAGTACTTC. J is TRBJ2-7 and V is TRBV28; 10 bases are a match to TRBD2. V was clipped by 5 bases and J by 2 bases; unmatched bases: 3. Germline loops: CDR1 MDHEN, CDR2 SYDVKM. The CDR3 contains 14 residues.

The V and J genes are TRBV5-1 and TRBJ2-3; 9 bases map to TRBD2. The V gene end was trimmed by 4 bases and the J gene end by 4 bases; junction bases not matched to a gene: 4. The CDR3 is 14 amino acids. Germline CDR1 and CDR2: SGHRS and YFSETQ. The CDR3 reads CASSRQREADTQYF. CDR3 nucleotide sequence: TGCGCCAGCAGCCGACAGCGGGAGGCAGATACGCAGTATTTT.

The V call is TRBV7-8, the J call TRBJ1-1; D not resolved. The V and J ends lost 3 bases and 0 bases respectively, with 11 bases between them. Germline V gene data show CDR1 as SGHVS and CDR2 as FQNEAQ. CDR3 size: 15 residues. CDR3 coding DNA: TGTGCCAGCAGCTTTCAGCGGATCATGAACACTGAAGCTTTCTTT. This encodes CASSFQRIMNTEAFF.

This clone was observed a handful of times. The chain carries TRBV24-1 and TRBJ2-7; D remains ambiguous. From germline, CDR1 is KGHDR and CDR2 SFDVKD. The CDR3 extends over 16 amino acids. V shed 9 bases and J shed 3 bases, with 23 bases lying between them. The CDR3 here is CATAVEDVGLNYEQYF. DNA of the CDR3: TGTGCCACCGCCGTTGAGGATGTGGGCCTCAACTACGAGCAGTACTTC.

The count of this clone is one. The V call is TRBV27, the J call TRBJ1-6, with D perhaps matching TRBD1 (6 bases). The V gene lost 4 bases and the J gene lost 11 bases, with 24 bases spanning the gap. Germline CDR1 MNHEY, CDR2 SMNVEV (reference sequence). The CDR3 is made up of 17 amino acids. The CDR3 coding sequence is TGTGCCAGCAGTTCAGACCTTCCGGGACAAGAAAGGGCACCCCTCCACTTT. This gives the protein CASSSDLPGQERAPLHF.

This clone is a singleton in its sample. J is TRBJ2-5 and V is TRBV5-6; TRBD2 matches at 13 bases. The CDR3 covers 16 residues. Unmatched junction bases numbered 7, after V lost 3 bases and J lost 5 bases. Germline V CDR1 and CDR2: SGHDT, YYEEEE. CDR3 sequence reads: CASSWGRLAGGETQYF. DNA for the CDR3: TGTGCCAGCAGCTGGGGACGACTAGCGGGGGGCGAGACCCAGTACTTC.

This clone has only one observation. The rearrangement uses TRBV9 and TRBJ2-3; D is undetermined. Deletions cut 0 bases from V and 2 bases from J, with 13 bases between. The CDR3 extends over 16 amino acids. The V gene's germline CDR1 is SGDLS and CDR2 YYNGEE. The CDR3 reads CASSVDIGLVTDTQYF. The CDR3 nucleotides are TGTGCCAGCAGCGTAGATATCGGGTTGGTCACAGATACGCAGTATTTT.

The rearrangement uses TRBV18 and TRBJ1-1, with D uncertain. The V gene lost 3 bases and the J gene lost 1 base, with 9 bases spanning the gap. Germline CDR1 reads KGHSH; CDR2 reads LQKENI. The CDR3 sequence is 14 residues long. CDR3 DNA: TGTGCCAGCTCACCGGGTATGAAGAACACTGAAGCTTTCTTT. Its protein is CASSPGMKNTEAFF.

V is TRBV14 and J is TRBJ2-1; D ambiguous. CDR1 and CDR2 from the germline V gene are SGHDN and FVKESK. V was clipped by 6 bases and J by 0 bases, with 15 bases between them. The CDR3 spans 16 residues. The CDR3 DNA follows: TGTGCCAGCAGTATGTTGGGCGGAGCCTCCTACAATGAGCAGTTCTTC. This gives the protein CASSMLGGASYNEQFF.

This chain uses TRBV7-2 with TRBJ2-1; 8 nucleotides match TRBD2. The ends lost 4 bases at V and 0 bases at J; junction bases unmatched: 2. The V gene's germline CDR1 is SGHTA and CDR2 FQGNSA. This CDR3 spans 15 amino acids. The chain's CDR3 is CASSSGTSSYNEQFF. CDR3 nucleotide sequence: TGTGCCAGCAGCTCCGGGACTAGCTCCTACAATGAGCAGTTCTTC.

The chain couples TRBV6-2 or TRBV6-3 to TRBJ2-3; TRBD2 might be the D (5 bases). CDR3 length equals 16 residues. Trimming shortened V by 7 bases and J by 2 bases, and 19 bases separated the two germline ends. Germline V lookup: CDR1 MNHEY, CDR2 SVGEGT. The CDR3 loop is CASTPGLLTYTDTQYF. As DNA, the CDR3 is TGTGCCAGCACCCCCGGACTCTTAACCTACACAGATACGCAGTATTTT.